This T cell receptor beta chain was captured in a study of tumor and adjacent non-tumor tissue in lung cancer (dated by TCRdb to the late 2010s). For the wider study: Of the cohort, more than ten patients had adenocarcinoma, 2 had squamous cell carcinoma and 1 had small cell lung cancer. Among the roughly 15 patients, ages ranged from roughly 31 to 80 years, approximately ten were men and 5 were women, and disease was TNM stage I to III. Sequencing produced about 130,000,000 productive TCRbeta reads in total, an average of about 4 million reads per sample. Bulk TCRbeta repertoires were compared between lung tumor tissue and matched distant non-tumor lung tissue obtained from around 14 lung cancer patients. TCRbeta CDR3 sequencing was performed on more than 25 paired specimens, with one tumor sample and one normal lung sample collected per patient.

RNA was extracted from bulk unsorted tissue and checked for quality with a NanoDrop ND-1000 and an Agilent 2100. Newly diagnosed lung cancer patients without prior chemotherapy who had been admitted for thoracic surgery in China between August and November 2014 were enrolled as donors. Anyone who had undergone radiotherapy or chemotherapy before, or who had another cancer at the same time, was left out of the study. Pieces of surgical tissue measuring roughly 1-2.2 cm3 were kept in RNAlater solution and held at -80 degrees C until needed. This clonotype was counted many times. It has no known antigen specificity. No base qualities exist here, and no much larger clone lies one base off it. Library generation was performed with multiplex PCR. TCRdb names Illumina HiSeq 2500 as the instrument used. Following protocols modified from ARM-PCR, the researchers constructed TCRbeta libraries through three rounds of nested PCR with primers (Table S4). Before sequencing, PCR products of 200-500 bp were cut from the gel and purified using the QIAquick gel extraction kit. Concerning the study's data processing: Reads were cleaned with Trimmomatic, merged with FLASH into complete CDR3 sequences, and assigned to V(D)J germline segments with MiTCR. Clonal diversity was calculated as the inverse Simpson's index using VDJtools. In-frame sequences without a premature stop codon were defined as productive reads. Through fastp at Q25 and MiXCR, TCRdb rebuilt clones from the public reads, retaining in-frame beta chains. Rows matching on CDR3 protein sequence are summarized as one entry with the most common DNA and genes. TCRdb, not the authors, supplied the V and J calls. This sample holds approximately 86,000 distinct CDR3 sequences; around 70% were observed only once. Clones ranked in the top ten supply around 9.6% of the sample.

The research as a whole found: TCR diversity was significantly higher in younger patients, and greater tumor TCR diversity was associated with shorter overall survival and shorter disease-free survival. Neither the sequencing platform nor unique molecular identifiers are mentioned in the methods. Tumor tissue showed significantly greater TCR diversity (inverse Simpson) than normal lung tissue (approximately 400 vs 170, P = 0.0075, Mann-Whitney U test). Only about 15 patients were in the cohort, and the authors stated that larger samples and more detailed clinical data are needed. Peripheral blood was not sequenced, so blood TCRbeta repertoires were not examined in the lung cancer patients of the study. In normal lung, the top 100 clones accounted for a significantly larger cumulative share of the repertoire than in tumor tissue.

From the germline V gene, CDR1 is SGHAT and CDR2 is FQNNGV. The CDR3 measures 16 amino acids from cysteine to phenylalanine. CDR3 DNA only is kept here, 48 bases in frame from base 1. V is pruned by 5 bases and J by 0 bases, leaving 3 bases of the junction without a gene match. Material: lung tumor tissue. The sequence was collected from a woman aged 40 to 50 with non-small cell lung cancer. The sequence joins TRBV11-2 to TRBJ2-1, with 11 bases aligning to TRBD2. The nucleotide sequence is given as TGTGCCAGCAGCCCTAGCGGGGGGAGCTCCTACAATGAGCAGTTCTTC. This sequence encodes CASSPSGGSSYNEQFF.